This T cell receptor (beta chain) was captured by sequencing in a study of blood T cell repertoires in COVID-19. Per germline, CDR1 MDHEN and CDR2 SYDVKM. V was pared by 5 bases and J by 6 bases, with 15 bases of the junction left unmatched. The CDR3 has 16 residues. Assay used: immunoSEQ multiplex PCR; TCRdb lists only in-frame clones, some missing. Here the sample spans more than 150,000 clones, approximately 88% being singletons. The V gene is TRBV28, the J gene TRBJ1-1, with 7 bases fitting TRBD1. Material for sequencing was peripheral blood. The sequence was obtained from a woman in her fifties or sixties with acute or convalescent COVID-19. CDR3 nucleotide sequence: TGTGCCAGCAGTCCAGCAGGAGGACAGGTTTTCGCTGAAGCTTTCTTT. Translating gives CASSPAGGQVFAEAFF.